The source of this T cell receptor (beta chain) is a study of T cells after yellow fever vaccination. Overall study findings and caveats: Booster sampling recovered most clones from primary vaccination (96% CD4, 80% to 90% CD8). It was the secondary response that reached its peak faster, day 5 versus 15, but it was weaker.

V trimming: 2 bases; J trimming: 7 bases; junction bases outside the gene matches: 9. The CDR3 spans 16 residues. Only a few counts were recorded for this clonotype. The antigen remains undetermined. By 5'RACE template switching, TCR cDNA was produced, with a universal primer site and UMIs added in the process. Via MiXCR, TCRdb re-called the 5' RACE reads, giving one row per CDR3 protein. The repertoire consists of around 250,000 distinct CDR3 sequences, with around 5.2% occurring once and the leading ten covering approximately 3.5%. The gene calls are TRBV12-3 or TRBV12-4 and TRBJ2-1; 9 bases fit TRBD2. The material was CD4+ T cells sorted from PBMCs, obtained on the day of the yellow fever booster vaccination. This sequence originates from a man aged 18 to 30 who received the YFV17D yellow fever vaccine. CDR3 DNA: TGTGCCAGCAGTTTATTAGCGGGGGTCACTGTAAATGAGCAGTTCTTC. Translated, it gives CASSLLAGVTVNEQFF.